Below are 3 T cell receptor beta chains sequenced from a single sample in a study of blood T cell repertoires in COVID-19. Here immunoSEQ multiplex PCR was the method, and the copy in TCRdb shows in-frame clones only, minus some. The data show approximately 91,000 clones, about four fifths seen once. The sample taken for sequencing was peripheral blood. The receptors were sampled from a woman of 80 years or more with acute or convalescent COVID-19.

V usage is TRBV19 and J usage is TRBJ2-2; TRBD2 agrees at 13 bases. Germline V lookup: CDR1 LNHDA, CDR2 SQIVND (reference sequence). V trimming: 1 base; J trimming: 3 bases; junction bases outside the gene matches: 5. The CDR3 spans 18 residues. The CDR3 protein is CASSIGLAGGRDTGELFF. The CDR3 DNA follows: TGTGCCAGTAGTATAGGACTAGCGGGAGGTAGGGACACCGGGGAGCTGTTTTTT.

V gene TRBV6-5 combines with J gene TRBJ1-1; D not resolved. The CDR3 contains 14 residues. V shed 2 bases and J shed 0 bases, with 7 bases lying between them. The V gene's germline CDR1 is MNHEY and CDR2 SVGAGI. This CDR3 is CASSYNRLNTEAFF. DNA for the CDR3: TGTGCCAGCAGTTACAACAGACTGAACACTGAAGCTTTCTTT.

J is TRBJ1-1 and V is TRBV7-9, with 8 bases identical to TRBD1. The germline V gene has CDR1 SEHNR and CDR2 FQNEAQ (reference sequence). V was pared by 1 base and J by 0 bases, with 1 base of the junction left unmatched. This CDR3 has 15 residues. This CDR3 is CASSLGDRLNTEAFF. In DNA form, the CDR3 reads TGTGCCAGCAGCTTAGGGGACAGGCTGAACACTGAAGCTTTCTTT.